This TCR beta chain appears in the sequencing data of a study of cytomegalovirus exposure and HLA in healthy donors. From germline, CDR1 is MNHEY and CDR2 SMNVEV (reference sequence). The CDR3 length is 16 residues. Trimming stripped 5 bases from V and 0 bases from J, with 14 bases between. Study-level findings and limits: Of the V segments, some could not be distinguished, including TRBV6-2 and TRBV6-3, and were excluded. Follow-up analysis later connected one missense variant in DCLRE1C with trimming of TCR beta V- and J-genes.

The PCR contained 60 Vbeta and 13 Jbeta primers. The table came from immunoSEQ multiplex PCR; TCRdb's copy has only in-frame clones and leaves some out. The data show around 220,000 clones, roughly 70% seen once. Turning to this clone: The antigen remains unidentified.

The gene calls are TRBV27 and TRBJ2-4; D gene uncertain. Material for sequencing was PBMCs. The sequence was obtained from a woman between 25 and 40 years old in good health and CMV-seronegative. The CDR3 nucleotides read TGTGCCAGCAGTCCGAACAGTCCTCTAGCCAAAAACATTCAGTACTTC. It is translated as CASSPNSPLAKNIQYF.